The 32 T cell receptor beta chains below all came from one sample that was sequenced in a study of lung T cells in sarcoidosis with Löfgren's syndrome. One entry per CDR3 protein, called by TCRdb with MiXCR from the reads. The sample has about 9,400 distinct CDR3 sequences, just under 20% seen once. Sequencing was carried out using CD4+ T cells from bronchoalveolar lavage. All receptors come from a human donor with sarcoidosis (Löfgren's syndrome or another form), or a control subject (not recorded which).

The rearrangement joins TRBV6-1 to TRBJ1-5, with D maybe TRBD1 (5 bases). This CDR3 region has 14 residues. Germline CDR1 is MNHNS and CDR2 is SASEGT. The CDR3 DNA reads as TGTACCAACAGTGAAGTGTATCAGGGCCAGCCCCAGCATTTT. Translation gives CTNSEVYQGQPQHF.

At least ten counts were recorded for this clonotype. The rearrangement joins TRBV5-1 to TRBJ2-1, with D uncertain. CDR3 length equals 15 residues. CDR1 and CDR2 (germline): SGHRS, YFSETQ. Trimming removed 8 bases from V and 6 bases from J, with 21 bases in between. The CDR3 region has the DNA TGCGCCAGTCACTTGGCAGGCCGGACCTCCAATGAGCAGTTCTTC. It specifies CASHLAGRTSNEQFF.

This clonotype was recorded at least ten times. The genes are TRBV5-1 and TRBJ2-1, with D tentatively TRBD1 (6 bases). The CDR3 runs to 16 residues. V lost 4 bases and J 1 base, leaving 15 bases between the germline ends. CDR1 SGHRS and CDR2 YFSETQ come from the germline V gene. The CDR3 sequence: CASSLADRLSYNEQFF. The CDR3 nucleotides are TGCGCCAGCAGCCTTGCCGACAGGTTATCCTACAATGAGCAGTTCTTC.

Judged by abundance, this clonotype is medium-sized. The chain employs TRBV12-3 or TRBV12-4 and TRBJ2-2; TRBD2 aligns across 7 bases. The CDR3 consists of 13 residues. V lost 9 bases, J lost 3 bases, and 4 bases stayed unmatched. The CDR3 DNA sequence: TGTGCCAGTCGACTAGCCGACACCGGGGAGCTGTTTTTT. Translation gives CASRLADTGELFF.

This clonotype was counted many times. The CDR3 loop is CASSKSGGGRLGGYTF. The CDR3 DNA reads TGTGCCAGCAGTAAATCAGGGGGCGGCCGTCTTGGAGGCTACACCTTC. The rearrangement joins TRBV12-3 or TRBV12-4 to TRBJ1-2, with 8 bases that match TRBD1. J lost 8 bases, V lost 5 bases, and 16 bases had no gene match. The CDR3 spans 16 residues.

This clonotype was counted many times. The chain links TRBV5-4 to TRBJ1-1, with 7 bases lining up with TRBD1. CDR1 and CDR2 from the germline V gene are SGHNT and YYREEE (reference sequence). Trimming cost V 4 bases and J 5 bases; bases outside gene matches: 11. The CDR3 covers 15 residues. The DNA of the CDR3 is TGTGCCAGCAGCCCGACAGGGTTTCGGGATACTGAAGCTTTCTTT. It codes for CASSPTGFRDTEAFF. The entire variable domain, with the rest obtained from reference TRBV5-4 and TRBJ1-1, is as follows: ETGVTQSPTHLIKTRGQQVTLRCSSQSGHNTVSWYQQALGQGPQFIFQYYREEENGRGNFPPRFSGLQFPNYSSELNVNALELDDSALYLCASSPTGFRDTEAFFGQGTRLTVV.

To note about this clonotype: The junction shows a germline mismatch at one end, possibly a read error. The DNA for the CDR3 is TGTGCCAGCAGTTACTTGCCGCAGCGGGGGGGCGGCACCGGGGAGCTGTTTTTC. Amino acid sequence: CASSYLPQRGGGTGELFF. The chain combines TRBV6-2 or TRBV6-3 with TRBJ2-2; 10 bases align to TRBD2. CDR1 and CDR2 (germline): MNHEY, SVGEGT. This CDR3 comprises 18 residues.

The chain links TRBV4-1 to TRBJ2-7, with 8 bases fitting TRBD2. From germline, CDR1 is MGHRA and CDR2 YSYEKL. Germline trimming cut 1 base from V and 0 bases from J; bases unmatched to any gene: 5. This CDR3 spans 16 amino acids. The CDR3 here is CASSQGDGRASYEQYF. CDR3 in DNA: TGCGCCAGCAGCCAAGGTGACGGGAGGGCCTCCTACGAGCAGTACTTC.

In this sample, this clonotype turned up many times. This chain connects TRBV6-6 to TRBJ2-5; weak D call: TRBD2 (6 bases). Looked up from germline, CDR1 is MNHNY and CDR2 is SVGAGI (reference sequence). Trimming cost V 0 bases and J 5 bases, with 10 bases left between them. This CDR3 contains 14 residues. The CDR3: CASSYSASVETQYF. Here the CDR3 DNA reads TGTGCCAGCAGTTACTCGGCTAGCGTGGAGACCCAGTACTTC.

This clonotype was seen repeatedly, ten times or more. The genes are TRBV30 and TRBJ1-1; possibly TRBD1 for D (6 bases). Germline-derived CDR1 and CDR2 are GTSNPN and SVGIG (reference sequence). The CDR3 spans 14 residues. V was clipped by 8 bases and J by 0 bases, with 16 bases between them. The CDR3: CAGQLGVMNTEAFF. As DNA, the CDR3 is TGTGCCGGACAGTTGGGGGTCATGAACACTGAAGCTTTCTTT. The variable domain in full, with the rest retrieved from reference TRBV30 and TRBJ1-1, is SQTIHQWPATLVQPVGSPLSLECTVEGTSNPNLYWYRQAAGRGLQLLFYSVGIGQISSEVPQNLSASRPQDRQFILSSKKLLLSDSGFYLCAGQLGVMNTEAFFGQGTRLTVV.

This clonotype was recorded many times. The rearrangement links TRBV20-1 to TRBJ1-2, with 9 bases fitting TRBD1. The germline V gene has CDR1 DFQATT and CDR2 SNEGSKA (reference sequence). The CDR3 is 13 residues long. V lost 3 bases and J lost 5; bases outside the gene matches: 4. In DNA, the CDR3 is TGCAGTGCTAGGGGGACAGGGTCTTATGGCTACACCTTC. Translating it yields CSARGTGSYGYTF.

This clonotype was counted many times. V gene TRBV19 combines with J gene TRBJ2-3; D is unclear. The V end lost 4 bases, the J end lost 0 bases, and 14 bases lay between the germline ends. Germline assignment: CDR1 LNHDA and CDR2 SQIVND (reference sequence). CDR3 length equals 16 residues. In DNA, the CDR3 is TGTGCCAGTAGTACGATGTGGAGCAAGAGCACAGATACGCAGTATTTT. Its protein is CASSTMWSKSTDTQYF. Together with reference TRBV19 and TRBJ2-3, the CDR3 gives the full variable domain: DGGITQSPKYLFRKEGQNVTLSCEQNLNHDAMYWYRQDPGQGLRLIYYSQIVNDFQKGDIAEGYSVSREKKESFPLTVTSAQKNPTAFYLCASSTMWSKSTDTQYFGPGTRLTVL.

V and J are TRBV6-9 and TRBJ2-3; TRBD2 matches 10 bases. The ends lost 6 bases at V and 1 base at J; junction bases unmatched: 4. The germline CDR1 and CDR2 sequences are MNHGY and SVAAGI. This CDR3 comprises 15 residues. The CDR3 nucleotides read TGTGCCAGCAGAATTAGCGGGGGGCGCACAGATACGCAGTATTTT. It translates to CASRISGGRTDTQYF.

Many counts were recorded for this clonotype. The chain couples TRBV12-3 or TRBV12-4 to TRBJ2-1; TRBD2 agrees at 7 bases. J lost 9 bases, V lost 3 bases, and 11 bases had no gene match. This CDR3 contains 15 residues. The CDR3 spells CASSFTGGTPTEQFF. CDR3 DNA sequence: TGTGCCAGCAGTTTTACGGGAGGCACCCCCACTGAGCAGTTCTTC.

Ten or more counts support this clonotype. The chain has TRBV25-1 and TRBJ2-7; 7 bases match TRBD2. V was clipped by 1 base and J by 3 bases; unmatched bases: 6. CDR3 size: 15 residues. The germline CDR1 and CDR2 sequences are MGHDK and SYGVNS. This CDR3 reads CASSELTGGRYEQYF. As DNA, the CDR3 is TGTGCCAGCAGTGAATTAACGGGAGGCCGCTACGAGCAGTACTTC.

By share, this clonotype counts as medium-sized. The V and J genes are TRBV20-1 and TRBJ1-1; D is undetermined. Trimming shortened V by 6 bases and J by 1 base, and 12 bases separated the two germline ends. Germline-derived CDR1 and CDR2 are DFQATT and SNEGSKA (reference sequence). This CDR3 comprises 13 residues. In DNA form, the CDR3 reads TGCAGTGCCAACGATGGATGGAACACTGAAGCTTTCTTT. Translating it yields CSANDGWNTEAFF.

Note on this clonotype: A much more abundant neighbour one base away suggests this may be a read error. This sequence joins TRBV5-1 and TRBJ2-3; D is perhaps TRBD1 (7 bases). Germline values: CDR1 SGHRS, CDR2 YFSETQ. The CDR3 covers 15 residues. CDR3 coding DNA: TGCGCCAGCAGCATTAGCGGAGGGGGCACAGATGCGCAGTATTTT. It is translated as CASSISGGGTDAQYF.

This clonotype was seen at least ten times. The chain has TRBV5-1 and TRBJ2-7; 7 positions match TRBD1. The CDR3 loop spans 15 amino acids. V was clipped by 1 base and J by 5 bases; unmatched bases: 9. Germline V lookup: CDR1 SGHRS, CDR2 YFSETQ. The CDR3 reads CASSLLTEGGHEQYF. CDR3 DNA: TGCGCCAGCAGCTTGCTTACTGAAGGGGGCCACGAGCAGTACTTC.

Ten or more counts support this clonotype. This chain connects TRBV28 to TRBJ1-6; 9 bases match TRBD1. There are 14 residues in the CDR3. In germline, CDR1 is MDHEN, CDR2 SYDVKM. Trimming removed 6 bases from V and 7 bases from J; junction bases left unmatched: 4. In DNA, the CDR3 is TGTGCCAGCAGCCCGACAGGGGGAAATTCACCCCTCCACTTT. Its protein product is CASSPTGGNSPLHF.

This clonotype was counted between two and nine times. The chain recombines TRBV30 with TRBJ1-1; D is unclear. Looked up from germline, CDR1 is GTSNPN and CDR2 is SVGIG (reference sequence). The CDR3 is made up of 13 amino acids. The germline V and J ends were trimmed by 4 bases and 0 bases, with 9 bases remaining between them. CDR3 sequence reads: CAWMLDVNTEAFF. CDR3 in DNA: TGTGCCTGGATGTTGGATGTGAACACTGAAGCTTTCTTT.

This chain connects TRBV12-3 or TRBV12-4 to TRBJ2-2, with 8 bases lining up with TRBD1. This CDR3 has 17 amino acids. V shed 5 bases, J shed 4 bases, and the junction held 12 bases outside the gene matches. The CDR3 region has the DNA TGTGCCAGCAGTCCCCGGGACAGGCCTCGGGGCACCGGGGAGCTGTTTTTT. Encoded protein: CASSPRDRPRGTGELFF.

The chain carries TRBV24-1 and TRBJ2-6; maybe TRBD1 (5 bases). CDR1 KGHDR and CDR2 SFDVKD come from the germline V gene. CDR3 length: 14 amino acids. Trimming took off 8 bases at V and 4 bases at J, with 11 bases between the two ends. The DNA of the CDR3 is TGTGCCACCAATGCAGGGTCCGGGGCCAACGTCCTGACTTTC. Protein sequence: CATNAGSGANVLTF.

This clonotype rates as medium-sized (0.01 to 0.1%). The chain has TRBV7-2 and TRBJ1-6; weak D call: TRBD1 (5 bases). CDR1 is SGHTA, CDR2 FQGNSA, per germline. The V end was cut by 2 bases, the J end by 5 bases, with 13 bases between. CDR3 length equals 16 residues. The CDR3 is CASSLRRQLHNSPLHF. The CDR3 DNA follows: TGTGCCAGCAGCTTAAGAAGACAGCTACATAATTCACCCCTCCACTTT.

This clonotype is categorized as medium-sized (0.01 to 0.1%). J is TRBJ2-1 and V is TRBV28; the match to TRBD1 covers 7 bases. The V and J ends lost 7 bases and 5 bases, in that order; junction bases with no gene match: 11. CDR1 is MDHEN, CDR2 SYDVKM, per germline. The CDR3 is 15 residues long. CDR3: CASNSVRGRNNEQFF. DNA for the CDR3: TGTGCCAGCAATTCCGTCAGGGGGAGAAACAATGAGCAGTTCTTC.

At least ten counts were recorded for this clonotype. J is TRBJ1-5 and V is TRBV10-2, with a possible D match to TRBD1 (5 bases). V was trimmed by 3 bases and J by 2 bases, leaving 14 bases between them. CDR1 is WSHSY, CDR2 SAAADI, per germline. The CDR3 length is 16 residues. The CDR3 coding sequence is TGCGCCAGCAGTGACCATTCGAGAGGGGGCAATCAGCCCCAGCATTTT. Protein: CASSDHSRGGNQPQHF.

This clonotype occurred many times. The chain joins TRBV5-1 to TRBJ2-3, with 7 bases aligning to TRBD1. The J segment lost 2 bases and the V segment lost 1 base, leaving 4 bases of the junction unmatched. This CDR3 has 15 amino acids. Germline V CDR1 and CDR2: SGHRS, YFSETQ. DNA of the CDR3: TGCGCCAGCAGCTTGATGGGACAGACCACAGATACGCAGTATTTT. It specifies CASSLMGQTTDTQYF. The full variable domain, rest sourced from reference TRBV5-1 and TRBJ2-3, is KAGVTQTPRYLIKTRGQQVTLSCSPISGHRSVSWYQQTPGQGLQFLFEYFSETQRNKGNFPGRFSGRQFSNSRSEMNVSTLELGDSALYLCASSLMGQTTDTQYFGPGTRLTVL.

This clonotype appeared many times. The chain couples TRBV5-1 to TRBJ1-1, with D hard to call. Germline V CDR1 and CDR2: SGHRS, YFSETQ. V shed 4 bases and J shed 0 bases, with 10 bases lying between them. The CDR3 is 14 residues long. CDR3 sequence reads: CASSVGPMNTEAFF. The DNA of the CDR3 is TGCGCCAGCAGCGTCGGACCCATGAACACTGAAGCTTTCTTT. The variable domain in full, completed from reference TRBV5-1 and TRBJ1-1, reads KAGVTQTPRYLIKTRGQQVTLSCSPISGHRSVSWYQQTPGQGLQFLFEYFSETQRNKGNFPGRFSGRQFSNSRSEMNVSTLELGDSALYLCASSVGPMNTEAFFGQGTRLTVV.

At least ten counts were recorded for this clonotype. The chain combines TRBV20-1 with TRBJ1-4; TRBD1 is a possible D gene (5 bases). CDR3 length: 14 residues. V shed 2 bases and J shed 8 bases, with 15 bases lying between them. Germline V gives CDR1 DFQATT, CDR2 SNEGSKA (reference sequence). The CDR3 protein is CSARNGRVKEKLFF. CDR3 nucleotide sequence: TGCAGTGCTAGAAACGGCAGGGTCAAGGAAAAACTGTTTTTT.

This clonotype was found many times. This chain uses TRBV25-1 with TRBJ2-5; 7 positions match TRBD1. CDR1 MGHDK and CDR2 SYGVNS come from the germline V gene. The CDR3 runs 16 residues. J was trimmed by 2 bases and V by 3 bases; bases with no gene match: 9. The CDR3 region is CASSEANRGWQETQYF. CDR3 nucleotide sequence: TGTGCCAGCAGTGAGGCGAACAGGGGATGGCAAGAGACCCAGTACTTC.

This clonotype was observed a handful of times. The chain couples TRBV5-1 to TRBJ2-7; 7 bases match TRBD1. Germline assignment: CDR1 SGHRS and CDR2 YFSETQ. The CDR3 spans 14 residues. V lost 0 bases to trimming and J lost 3 bases; unmatched junction nucleotides: 3. CDR3 in amino acids: CASSLGQGFYEQYF. The CDR3, as DNA: TGCGCCAGCAGCTTGGGACAGGGTTTCTACGAGCAGTACTTC.

This clonotype was observed many times. The rearrangement uses TRBV18 and TRBJ2-5, with TRBD1 as a possible D gene (6 bases). The CDR3 covers 13 residues. V lost 5 bases and J lost 7, with 14 bases in between. Germline-derived CDR1 and CDR2 are KGHSH and LQKENI. The CDR3 sequence: CASSERGIGTQYF. The CDR3 DNA reads as TGTGCCAGCTCAGAGAGGGGGATTGGGACCCAGTACTTC.

This clonotype is medium-sized (0.01 to 0.1%) in the sample. The V and J genes are TRBV11-3 and TRBJ2-7, with D possibly being TRBD2 (5 bases). Trimming pared 1 base from V and 6 bases from J, leaving 13 bases between. The germline CDR1 and CDR2 sequences are SGHNT and YENEEA. CDR3 size: 14 residues. The CDR3 region has the DNA TGTGCCAGCAGCTTAGGTGGCGTGGGGAGCGAGCAGTACTTC. As protein: CASSLGGVGSEQYF.